The clone carrying this T cell receptor (beta chain) was counted ten times or more. This CDR3 has 15 amino acids. Germline assignment: CDR1 SGHDT and CDR2 YYEEEE. Trimming left V 1 base short and J 0 bases short, with 5 bases between. TCRdb called the RT-PCR reads again in MiXCR, with one record for every CDR3 protein. Of more than 550,000 distinct CDR3 sequences listed, 11% to 15% are singletons. The sequence was collected from a female donor in good health, serving as a healthy control. The V call is TRBV5-6, the J call TRBJ2-6; D is uncertain. The sequenced sample consisted of memory CD4+ T cells from blood. CDR3 protein: CASSLRLSGANVLTF. The CDR3 DNA reads TGTGCCAGCAGCTTGCGACTCTCTGGGGCCAACGTCCTGACTTTC.